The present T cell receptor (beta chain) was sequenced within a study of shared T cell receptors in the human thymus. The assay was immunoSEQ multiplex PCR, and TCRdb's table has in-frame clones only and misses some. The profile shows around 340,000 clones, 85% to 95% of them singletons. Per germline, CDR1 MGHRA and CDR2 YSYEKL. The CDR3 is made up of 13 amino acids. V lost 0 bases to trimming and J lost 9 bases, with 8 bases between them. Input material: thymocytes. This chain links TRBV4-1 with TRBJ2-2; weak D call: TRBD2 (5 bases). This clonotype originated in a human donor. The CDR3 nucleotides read TGCGCCAGCAGCCAAGATGAGGGATGGGAGCTGTTTTTT. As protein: CASSQDEGWELFF.